This T cell receptor beta chain was found in a study of cytomegalovirus exposure and HLA in healthy donors (TCRdb year 2017). The study in broad terms: An earlier analysis of roughly 500 of the donors reported roughly 300 Gb of sequence data and 95 million to 120 million unique TCR beta sequences obtained from around 180 million T cells. Four to six DR-DQ haplotypes were handled as single units for association and clustering, since linkage in the cohort was strong. A later genetic analysis used genome-wide SNP genotypes for about 65% of the roughly 700 donors, treating that subset as a discovery cohort. Donor age, sex, ethnicity and CMV serostatus were compiled together with the repertoire data. Among over 350 genotyped donors of the cohort, an average of around 240,000 unique TCR beta nucleotide sequences were sequenced per donor, 15% to 20% of them non-productive. The study aimed to test whether cataloging public T cell receptors could reveal signatures of past pathogen exposure. The T cell repertoires of 666 subjects were profiled by immunosequencing and related to cytomegalovirus serostatus. In addition to the first cohort of hundreds of subjects, a separate validation cohort of over 90 different subjects was used. In the later analysis, no new phenotypic data were used to find candidate immune exposures; instead, reliance was placed on TCR beta sequences and their occurrence across donors. About 300 gigabases of sequencing data and approximately 85 million unique TCR sequences were included in an early release covering over 600 HLA-typed donors. Every repertoire in the discovery cohort had been generated on one and the same sequencing platform. HLA typing included class I and class II loci at four-digit resolution. The genetic ancestry cluster associated with self-reported Caucasian donors included 81% of the 398 genotyped donors. An earlier analysis of approximately 640 of the donors applied high-throughput TCR beta sequencing to assess whether each TCR beta V gene segment acted as functional or pseudogenic. The study combined high-throughput TCR immunosequencing, statistical association of individual TCRs with disease status, and machine learning to predict cytomegalovirus infection status. The number of typed donors differed by locus: about 629-630 for A, B, C, DRB1 and DQB1; about 520 for DQA1; approximately 610 for DPA1; and around 470 for DPB1. To study patterns of TCR occurrence, a later analysis re-analyzed previously published TCR beta repertoires from 650 to 750 donors and added high-resolution HLA genotyping. On the study overall, not on this receptor specifically: A later genetic analysis reported fewer N-insertions in productive TCRs among donors in an Asian-associated ancestry cluster than the roughly 620-donor mean. Several of the top co-occurrence clusters appeared to be linked to parvovirus B19, influenza, CMV and Epstein-Barr virus, according to a later analysis. The classifier was reported to diagnose cytomegalovirus status with high specificity and sensitivity in both the original and validation cohorts. In a later genetic analysis, a missense DCLRE1C variant was associated with V-gene and J-gene trimming of TCR beta chains, and the association was replicated in an independent cohort. In vitro tests confirmed that a few of the cytomegalovirus-associated TCR beta chains recognize cytomegalovirus antigens. In the study, around 160 TCR beta chains were listed as associated with cytomegalovirus. Correlated functional status among segregating V segments might be attributable to linkage disequilibrium, but an unknown experimental factor could not be ruled out. This cohort had only TCR beta chains sequenced, and the lack of alpha or paired-chain data limited which features could be detected. Specific HLA alleles were associated with around 18,000 TCR beta sequences at a false discovery rate of 0.05 in a later analysis. In a later analysis, HLA-associated TCR beta chains showed more clonal expansion and lower generation probabilities than non-associated chains that were equally common. Roughly uniform sequencing depth across donors was assumed in presence/absence analyses, although this assumption may not hold. Because HLA typing was missing for some donors at each locus, association tests included only the typed subset. In a later analysis, the rate of TCR association differed among HLA loci, with DRB1 alleles having the most associated TCRs and HLA-C alleles having the fewest. A further reported finding was that TCR beta sequences accurately predicted the HLA-A and HLA-B alleles for most subjects in the first cohort. According to a later analysis, most CMV-associated TCR beta chains appeared to be HLA-restricted, and the HLA associations seemed to be driven largely by CMV exposure. Broadly in line with IMGT annotations, most TCR beta V segments showed up in productive rearrangements about 87% or about 30% of the time in an earlier analysis of several hundred of the donors. For the cohort, immune exposure information was limited to CMV serostatus. It was suggested by the authors that the approach could potentially be generalized to other disease states and immunological phenotypes. A cluster of highly shared sequence variants was judged likely to be a technical artifact of the sequencing pipeline. Because counts were too low, roughly 17 rarely observed V segments, including chromosome 9 orphons, were left out of the earlier analysis of about 620 of the donors. When HLA alleles, especially DR and DQ, strongly co-occurred, TCR associations were difficult to assign to individual alleles. While some public TCRs were present in many individuals, most TCR sequences turned up only very rarely across donors.

Library prep was done by the immunoSEQ multiplex PCR assay. For the multiplex PCR, a mixture combining 60 forward primers for TCR Vbeta segments and 13 reverse primers for TCR Jbeta segments was used. A multiplex PCR assay on genomic DNA amplified the CDR3 region of rearranged TCR beta genes. The Illumina HiSeq System was used to sequence the amplified TCR beta libraries as 87-base-pair reads. The authors processed their data as follows. Across the 666 repertoires, a later analysis counted tens of millions of unique TCR beta chains, 9.5 million to 12 million of which were shared by at least two donors. Raw reads were error-corrected and collapsed into unique sequences by a nearest-neighbor algorithm in which closely related sequences were merged to remove PCR and sequencing errors. V, D and J gene segments were assigned by aligning CDR3 sequences to IMGT reference sequences. Each retained sequence needed at least a six-nucleotide match to both a V gene segment and a J gene segment. Rearrangements were called productive when the CDR3 lacked stop codons and stayed in frame with V and J; all others were non-productive. CDR3 was defined according to IMGT convention as the region running from the second conserved V-encoded cysteine to the conserved J-encoded phenylalanine. The earlier analysis of some 580 of the donors excluded any sequence lacking an unambiguous match to a single V gene segment. An earlier analysis of a few hundred of the donors classified V segments as functional when productive rearrangements were above 56.7% and as segregating when the standard deviation between donors was above 5%. To diagnose cytomegalovirus status from the catalog of TCR beta chain sequences, a statistical classification framework was built. V and J gene assignment, in a later analysis, came from comparing TCR nucleotide sequences with IMGT/GENE-DB human TR gene sequences. The TCRdist pipeline was used in a later analysis to assign CDR3 sequences and most-parsimonious VDJ recombination scenarios. In a later analysis, each TCR beta chain was defined by its CDR3 amino acid sequence together with its V-gene family, and reads without a unique V-gene family were excluded. A later analysis removed roughly 590 highly shared, low-generation-probability nucleotide sequences to deal with suspected cross-contamination and a sequencing artifact. In a later analysis, a clonal expansion index for each public chain was calculated from normalized within-repertoire ranks of inferred template counts. In a later analysis, generation probabilities were computed using a VDJ recombination model fitted to out-of-frame rearrangements, and the results were checked against IGoR. In a later analysis, TCR-TCR, TCR-HLA and TCR-CMV co-occurrence was scored with hypergeometric tests, and a repertoire-size bias correction was applied to TCR pairs. False discovery rates were estimated in a later analysis by permuting HLA or CMV assignments 20 times. In a later analysis, co-occurring TCRs were grouped with DBSCAN, and TCRdist sequence similarity was added when clustering was performed within HLA-allele-positive subsets. Repertoires with fewer than 30,000 or more than 120,000 public chains, plus five repertoires with anomalous nucleotide sharing, were excluded from co-occurrence clustering. TCRdb provides this immuneACCESS table in a form limited to in-frame rearrangements. Some clones are lacking; in checked studies, under half of them reflect an unresolved V gene, and why the rest are absent is not known. V and J calls plus clone size are reproduced from that table; the DNA served to infer D and trimming. Present in this sample are 110,000 to 150,000 clones, 80% to 90% of which were seen just once. 3.5% to 5.5% of the sample rests with the top ten.

The cohort was made up of about 670 healthy bone marrow donors. All cohort members were sampled while nominally healthy, although unrecorded immune exposures were likely present. The donor tested CMV seropositive and was one of the 289 seropositive cohort members. Each donor provided a peripheral blood sample, and peripheral blood mononuclear cells were used for TCR beta sequencing. The Qiagen DNeasy Blood Extraction Kit was used to extract genomic DNA from the blood cell samples. This clone was counted a single time. Its antigen is currently not known. No base quality information exists; no much larger clone differs at one position. Sequenced material: PBMCs. This TCR came from a woman in her forties in good health and CMV-seropositive.

In nucleotide form, the sequence is TGTGCCACCTTAACAACCGGGACTAGCGGCACAGATACGCAGTATTTT. This codes for CATLTTGTSGTDTQYF. This chain is built from TRBV2 and TRBJ2-3, with 10 junctional bases fitting TRBD2. Trimming takes 10 bases off V and 1 base off J; junction bases not matched to a gene: 11. The CDR3 contains 16 residues, cysteine and phenylalanine counted. The entry retains the CDR3 DNA only, 48 bases that are in frame from base 1. The germline V gene encodes CDR1 SNHLY and CDR2 FYNNEI. The reference TRBV2 and TRBJ2-3 proteins fill in what lies around the CDR3, so the full variable domain reads EPEVTQTPSHQVTQMGQEVILRCVPISNHLYFYWYRQILGQKVEFLVSFYNNEISEKSEIFDDQFSVERPDGSNFTLKIRSTKLEDSAMYFCATLTTGTSGTDTQYFGPGTRLTVL.